This T cell receptor beta chain was profiled in a study of T cell changes during pregnancy in multiple sclerosis (dated by TCRdb to 2018 to 2020). Looking at the study overall: The study examined how the T cell repertoire changed over the course of pregnancy in women with multiple sclerosis.

Library method: the immunoSEQ multiplex PCR assay. The immuneACCESS repertoire file appears here via TCRdb, limited to in-frame rearrangements. These files lack a portion of the clones; in checked studies, under half of the deficit traces to unresolved V genes, and the cause of the others is not known. For this sample there are approximately 100,000 clones; about 90% appear just once. The ten largest clones capture roughly 2% of the sample. The trim is 5 bases for V and 2 bases for J, with a gap of 22 bases between the germline ends. The CDR3 goes from the cysteine to the phenylalanine over 17 residues. Here the CDR3 DNA is all that survives: 51 bases in frame from base 1. Sequences SGHAT (CDR1) and FQNNGV (CDR2) are obtained from the germline V gene. Comments on this clone: Its recognized antigen is unknown. The sample holds no much larger clone one base away, and base qualities are not on file.

Sequenced material: peripheral blood, taken after pregnancy. The chain is encoded by TRBV11-2 joined to TRBJ2-7, and perhaps TRBD1 as D gene, on 6 matching bases. This sequence originates from a female donor in good health, enrolled as a control in a pregnancy study. The encoded CDR3 is CASSPSGDRQKTYEQYF. The nucleotides are TGTGCCAGCAGCCCCTCGGGTGACAGGCAGAAAACCTACGAGCAGTACTTC.